The 22 T cell receptor beta chains reported below all come from one sample, sequenced in a study of response to subunit inactivated influenza vaccine. MiXCR was run by TCRdb on the RT-PCR reads, yielding one entry per CDR3 protein. The sample yields fewer than 800,000 distinct CDR3 sequences, approximately 14% seen once. This sample comprised PBMCs from blood, obtained 11 to 12 days after vaccination. The receptors stem from a man in his fifties or sixties who received an inactivated influenza vaccine.

This chain joins TRBV4-3 and TRBJ1-2; the D gene is possibly TRBD1 (5 bases). V lost 1 base to trimming and J lost 8 bases, with 17 bases between them. The V gene's germline CDR1 is LGHNA and CDR2 YSLEER. The CDR3 is 15 amino acids. The CDR3 DNA reads as TGCGCCAGCAGCCAAGTATATGGGGGGGTGGGCGGCTACACCTTC. Protein: CASSQVYGGVGGYTF.

In its sample, this clonotype was seen a few times. The gene calls are TRBV4-2 and TRBJ1-2; 7 bases map to TRBD1. J was trimmed by 5 bases and V by 0 bases; bases with no gene match: 9. CDR1 LGHNA and CDR2 YNFKEQ come from the germline V gene. CDR3 length equals 16 residues. Here the CDR3 DNA reads TGTGCCAGCAGCCAAGATGCGGCGACAGGGAGGTATGGCTACACCTTC. Translating it yields CASSQDAATGRYGYTF.

The chain joins TRBV7-8 to TRBJ2-7; maybe TRBD1 (6 bases). Germline CDR1 SGHVS, CDR2 FQNEAQ. The CDR3 length is 13 residues. Trimming removed 0 bases from V and 4 bases from J, with 7 bases in between. The CDR3 nucleotides are TGTGCCAGCAGCTTAGCGGACAGATACGAGCAGTACTTC. Translation: CASSLADRYEQYF.

This clonotype was counted ten times or more. One end of the junction does not line up with germline, which may come from a read error. The rearrangement links TRBV5-1 to TRBJ2-5; 11 bases align to TRBD2. Per germline, CDR1 SGHRS and CDR2 YFSETQ. This CDR3 has 16 residues. As DNA, the CDR3 is TGTGCCAGCAGTTTAGCCGGACTAGCGGGCCAAGAGACCCAGTACTTC. It codes for CASSLAGLAGQETQYF.

This clonotype occurred many times. V and J are TRBV28 and TRBJ2-5, with 13 bases that match TRBD2. The CDR3 loop spans 16 amino acids. Germline CDR1 reads MDHEN; CDR2 reads SYDVKM. The V segment lost 6 bases and the J segment 2 bases; nucleotides outside the gene matches: 6. For the CDR3, the DNA is TGTGCCAGCAGCCCCCAACTAGCGGGAGGGCAAGAGACCCAGTACTTC. Protein: CASSPQLAGGQETQYF.

The gene calls are TRBV7-2 and TRBJ1-2; D unresolved. The germline V and J ends were trimmed by 5 bases and 7 bases, with 11 bases remaining between them. Germline loops: CDR1 SGHTA, CDR2 FQGNSA. CDR3 length equals 12 residues. CDR3 bases: TGTGCCAGCAGCATGCAGCAGGCTGGCTACACCTTC. Its translation: CASSMQQAGYTF.

A few counts support this clonotype. The rearrangement uses TRBV6-1 and TRBJ1-2; possibly TRBD1 for D (5 bases). This CDR3 contains 15 residues. Germline assignment: CDR1 MNHNS and CDR2 SASEGT. Trimming left V 2 bases short and J 6 bases short, with 16 bases between. This CDR3 is CASSEILSRVHGYTF. The CDR3 DNA follows: TGTGCCAGCAGTGAAATTTTATCCAGGGTCCATGGCTACACCTTC.

At least ten counts were recorded for this clonotype. CDR3 in DNA: TGTGCCAGCAGCCCTCGGACAGGGGGAATCTACGAGCAGTACTTC. Translating gives CASSPRTGGIYEQYF. The chain employs TRBV3-1 and TRBJ2-7; 10 nucleotides match TRBD1. Trimming at V came to 4 bases and at J to 3 bases, leaving 6 bases not matched to a gene. Germline assignment: CDR1 LGHDT and CDR2 YNNKEL (reference sequence). The CDR3 sequence is 15 residues long.

This clonotype turned up a few times. The chain links TRBV7-9 to TRBJ2-2, with D unresolved. From germline, CDR1 is SEHNR and CDR2 FQNEAQ (reference sequence). The length of the CDR3 is 14 residues. Trimming took off 0 bases at V and 7 bases at J, with 9 bases between the two ends. CDR3 DNA: TGTGCCAGCAGCTTAGCGCGACAACACGGGGAGCTGTTTTTT. It translates to CASSLARQHGELFF.

This clonotype has more than one count but fewer than ten. The chain is built from TRBV24-1 and TRBJ2-1; 8 bases line up with TRBD1. Germline CDR1 KGHDR, CDR2 SFDVKD. The length of the CDR3 is 14 residues. V lost 3 bases and J lost 8; bases outside the gene matches: 5. In nucleotides, the CDR3 is TGTGCCACCAGTGATGTGGGACAGGCCCATGAGCAGTTCTTC. Amino acid sequence: CATSDVGQAHEQFF.

This clonotype was seen more than once but under ten times. The rearrangement joins TRBV7-2 to TRBJ2-1, with D perhaps TRBD1 or TRBD2 (6 bases each). V was shortened by 2 bases and J by 4 bases, with 12 bases between the two germline ends. This CDR3 contains 15 residues. CDR1 and CDR2 from the germline V gene are SGHTA and FQGNSA. The DNA of the CDR3 is TGTGCCAGCAGCTTAATGGGGGGCCTTTACAATGAGCAGTTCTTC. Its protein is CASSLMGGLYNEQFF.

Written as DNA, the CDR3 is TGTGCCAGCAGTGAAAACAGGTCGTATCAGCAGTTCTTC. Translated: CASSENRSYQQFF. The chain joins TRBV6-1 to TRBJ2-1, with D possibly matching TRBD1 (5 bases). Per germline, CDR1 MNHNS and CDR2 SASEGT. This CDR3 contains 13 residues. The ends were cut back, 2 bases at V and 11 bases at J, with 13 bases in the middle.

The chain combines TRBV28 with TRBJ2-2; 7 nucleotides align to TRBD2. The CDR3 is 17 residues long. With V trimmed by 5 bases and J by 4 bases, 13 bases remained unmatched. The germline gives CDR1 MDHEN, CDR2 SYDVKM. CDR3 sequence reads: CASSKNRLAVGTGELFF. CDR3 DNA sequence: TGTGCCAGCAGTAAAAATAGACTAGCTGTGGGCACCGGGGAGCTGTTTTTT.

This clonotype showed up just a few times. The chain couples TRBV29-1 to TRBJ1-1; D not resolved. Per germline, CDR1 SQVTM and CDR2 ANQGSEA. Trimming took 6 bases from V and 5 from J, leaving 10 bases between them. The CDR3 runs 11 residues. As DNA, the CDR3 is TGCAGCGTGACATACGGGACTGAAGCTTTCTTT. This encodes CSVTYGTEAFF.

The table lists this clonotype with many counts. The chain is built from TRBV20-1 and TRBJ2-1, with D perhaps TRBD1 or TRBD2 (5 bases each). Trimming shortened V by 5 bases and J by 9 bases, and 14 bases separated the two germline ends. Germline V gene sequence: CDR1 DFQATT, CDR2 SNEGSKA (reference sequence). The CDR3 is 12 residues long. As DNA, the CDR3 is TGCAGTGCTGGGGGTGGAGTTGGTGAGCAGTTCTTC. This encodes CSAGGGVGEQFF.

In this sample, this clonotype turned up many times. The chain is built from TRBV5-1 and TRBJ2-1; D uncertain. The V gene's germline CDR1 is SGHRS and CDR2 YFSETQ. The V and J ends lost 1 base and 3 bases respectively, with 11 bases between them. The CDR3 length is 15 residues. The CDR3 reads CASSLSGEDYNEQFF. CDR3 sequence (DNA): TGCGCCAGCAGCTTGTCTGGGGAAGACTACAATGAGCAGTTCTTC.

The rearrangement uses TRBV5-1 and TRBJ1-1; 10 bases line up with TRBD1. This CDR3 is built from 12 residues. Germline V gene data show CDR1 as SGHRS and CDR2 as YFSETQ. Trimming took 4 bases from V and 11 from J; bases not matched to a gene: 5. This chain's CDR3 is CASSHDRGRAFF. The CDR3 region has the DNA TGCGCCAGCAGCCATGACAGGGGGCGGGCTTTCTTT.

The V call is TRBV5-6, the J call TRBJ1-1, with TRBD1 as a possible D gene (6 bases). Trimming took 0 bases from V and 0 from J, leaving 15 bases between them. The CDR3 contains 17 residues. Per germline, CDR1 SGHDT and CDR2 YYEEEE. The CDR3 DNA reads TGTGCCAGCAGCTTGGACGGCTGGGGGCGCTTGAACACTGAAGCTTTCTTT. Translated: CASSLDGWGRLNTEAFF.

This clonotype appeared many times. The chain uses TRBV12-3 or TRBV12-4 and TRBJ2-2; D gene ambiguous. This CDR3 is built from 13 residues. Trimming removed 8 bases from V and 1 base from J, with 8 bases in between. The CDR3 reads CASGLGNTGELFF. In DNA, the CDR3 is TGTGCCAGCGGGCTAGGGAACACCGGGGAGCTGTTTTTT.

The chain recombines TRBV20-1 with TRBJ2-3; 11 nucleotides agree with TRBD2. Unmatched junction bases numbered 6, after V lost 6 bases and J lost 4 bases. CDR1 DFQATT and CDR2 SNEGSKA come from the germline V gene (reference sequence). This CDR3 has 14 residues. CDR3 residues: CSATGTSGPDTQYF. CDR3 sequence (DNA): TGCAGTGCCACCGGGACTAGCGGTCCAGATACGCAGTATTTT.

In its sample, this clonotype was seen once. This chain joins TRBV3-1 and TRBJ2-3, with D possibly being TRBD1 (5 bases). V was trimmed by 0 bases and J by 7 bases, leaving 11 bases between them. Per germline, CDR1 LGHDT and CDR2 YNNKEL (reference sequence). This CDR3 comprises 14 residues. CDR3 DNA sequence: TGTGCCAGCAGCCAAGAACCAGGGTCCCATACGCAGTATTTT. Translated: CASSQEPGSHTQYF.

This clonotype was picked up a small number of times. The V gene is TRBV4-3, the J gene TRBJ2-7; D is possibly TRBD2 (6 bases). From germline, CDR1 is LGHNA and CDR2 YSLEER. This CDR3 has 16 amino acids. V was trimmed by 2 bases and J by 0 bases, leaving 14 bases between them. CDR3 loop: CASSQQIGGTSYEQYF. CDR3 DNA: TGCGCCAGCAGCCAACAGATTGGGGGGACCTCCTACGAGCAGTACTTC.